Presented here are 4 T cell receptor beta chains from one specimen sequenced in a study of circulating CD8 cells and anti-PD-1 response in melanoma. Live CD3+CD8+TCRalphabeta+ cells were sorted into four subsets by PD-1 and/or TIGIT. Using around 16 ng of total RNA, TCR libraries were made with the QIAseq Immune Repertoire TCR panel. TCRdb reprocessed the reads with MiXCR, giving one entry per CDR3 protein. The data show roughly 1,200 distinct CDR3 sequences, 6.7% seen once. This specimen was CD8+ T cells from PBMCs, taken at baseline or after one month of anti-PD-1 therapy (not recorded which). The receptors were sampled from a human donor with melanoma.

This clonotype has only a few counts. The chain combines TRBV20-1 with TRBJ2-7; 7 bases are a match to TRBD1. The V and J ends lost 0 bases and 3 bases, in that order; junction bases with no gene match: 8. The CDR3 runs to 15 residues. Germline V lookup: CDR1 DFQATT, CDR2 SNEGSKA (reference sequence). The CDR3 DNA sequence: TGCAGTGCTAGAGATCTTGGGACAGAAGTCTACGAGCAGTACTTC. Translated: CSARDLGTEVYEQYF.

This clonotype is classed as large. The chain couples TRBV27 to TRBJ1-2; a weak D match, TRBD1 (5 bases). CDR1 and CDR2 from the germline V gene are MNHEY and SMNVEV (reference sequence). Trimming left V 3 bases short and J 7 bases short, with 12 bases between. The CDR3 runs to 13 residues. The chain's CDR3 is CASSFGQGSGYTF. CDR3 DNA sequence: TGTGCCAGCAGTTTCGGTCAGGGAAGTGGCTACACCTTC.

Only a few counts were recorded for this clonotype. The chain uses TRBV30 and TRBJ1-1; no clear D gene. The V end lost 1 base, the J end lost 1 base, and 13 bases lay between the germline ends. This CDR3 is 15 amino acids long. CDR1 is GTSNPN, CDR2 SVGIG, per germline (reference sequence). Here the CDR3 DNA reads TGTGCCTGGAGTGCAGCGTACGGGCGGAACACTGAAGCTTTCTTT. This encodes CAWSAAYGRNTEAFF.

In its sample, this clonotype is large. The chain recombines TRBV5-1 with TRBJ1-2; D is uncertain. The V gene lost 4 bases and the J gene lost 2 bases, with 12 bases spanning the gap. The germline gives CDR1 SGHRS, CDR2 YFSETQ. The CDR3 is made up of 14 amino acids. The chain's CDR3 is CASSPEVANYGYTF. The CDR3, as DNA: TGCGCCAGCAGCCCGGAAGTAGCCAACTATGGCTACACCTTC.